Following are 17 T cell receptor beta chains from one sample sequenced in a study of blood T cell repertoires in COVID-19. Profiling relied on immunoSEQ multiplex PCR, and the TCRdb table lists in-frame clones only, not all of them. The sample includes under 250,000 clones, 70% to 90% of them seen just once. Sequencing was done on a sample of PBMCs or T cells enriched from blood (not recorded which). The receptor set was obtained from a man aged 25 to 45 who had recovered from COVID-19.

The V gene is TRBV5-6, the J gene TRBJ1-1; the match to TRBD1 covers 7 bases. Trimming took 4 bases from V and 5 from J; bases not matched to a gene: 2. The germline gives CDR1 SGHDT, CDR2 YYEEEE. The length of the CDR3 is 12 residues. In nucleotides, the CDR3 is TGTGCCAGCAGCCTGACAGGGACTGAAGCTTTCTTT. Translated, it gives CASSLTGTEAFF.

The gene calls are TRBV19 and TRBJ2-5; TRBD2 is a possible D gene (5 bases). The CDR3 is 13 residues long. Germline-derived CDR1 and CDR2 are LNHDA and SQIVND (reference sequence). V lost 5 bases to trimming and J lost 5 bases, with 12 bases between them. CDR3 sequence: CASSREVGETQYF. The CDR3 coding sequence is TGTGCCAGTAGTCGGGAAGTTGGCGAGACCCAGTACTTC.

The rearrangement uses TRBV11-2 and TRBJ1-6, with 7 bases fitting TRBD1. J lost 3 bases, V lost 4 bases, and 15 bases had no gene match. The CDR3 length is 19 residues. Germline V gives CDR1 SGHAT, CDR2 FQNNGV. The CDR3 here is CASSSRGTARLNYNSPLHF. CDR3 sequence (DNA): TGTGCCAGCAGCTCAAGGGGGACAGCGCGGCTAAACTATAATTCACCCCTCCACTTT.

This clone was seen only a few times. The CDR3 sequence: CASSQEVRQNYGYTF. CDR3 coding DNA: TGCGCCAGCAGCCAAGAGGTCAGGCAGAACTATGGCTACACCTTC. V and J are TRBV4-3 and TRBJ1-2; D ambiguous. V dropped 0 bases and J dropped 2 bases, with 10 bases sitting between them. Looked up from germline, CDR1 is LGHNA and CDR2 is YSLEER. The CDR3 has 15 amino acids.

This clone was seen only once. The chain employs TRBV27 and TRBJ2-5; TRBD1 aligns across 7 bases. The trim removed 7 bases at V and 4 bases at J, leaving 15 bases unmatched. Germline loops: CDR1 MNHEY, CDR2 SMNVEV (reference sequence). The CDR3 covers 16 residues. The chain's CDR3 is CASTNPRGPQGETQYF. CDR3 coding DNA: TGTGCCAGCACCAACCCGAGGGGGCCACAGGGAGAGACCCAGTACTTC.

The J gene is TRBJ1-2, the V gene TRBV25-1, with 8 bases aligning to TRBD1. This CDR3 comprises 13 residues. Germline values: CDR1 MGHDK, CDR2 SYGVNS. V was clipped by 10 bases and J by 4 bases; unmatched bases: 8. CDR3: CATKQGEGYGYTF. The CDR3 DNA follows: TGTGCCACAAAACAGGGGGAGGGCTATGGCTACACCTTC.

This clone showed up just a few times. The V gene is TRBV7-2, the J gene TRBJ1-6; 9 bases are a match to TRBD1. From germline, CDR1 is SGHTA and CDR2 FQGNSA. CDR3 length: 14 amino acids. V was clipped by 4 bases and J by 10 bases; unmatched bases: 5. The CDR3 spells CASSSGQGQSPLHF. The CDR3 nucleotides are TGTGCCAGCAGCTCGGGACAGGGTCAGTCACCCCTCCACTTT.

In its sample, this clone was seen a few times. The chain is built from TRBV21-1 and TRBJ2-1; the DNA was not compared with TRBD2, the D call given in the table. TRBV21-1 is a recognized pseudogene. The CDR3 is 11 amino acids. CDR3 nucleotides: TGTGCCAGCAGCTTCCGCAATGAGCAGTTCTTC. It is translated as CASSFRNEQFF.

This chain links TRBV2 with TRBJ2-4, with TRBD2 as a possible D gene (5 bases). V lost 6 bases, J lost 8 bases, and 8 bases lay in between. Looked up from germline, CDR1 is SNHLY and CDR2 is FYNNEI. CDR3 length equals 11 residues. CDR3 coding DNA: TGTGCCAGCAGCGGGATGGACATTCAGTACTTC. Protein sequence: CASSGMDIQYF.

The J gene is TRBJ2-4, the V gene TRBV28; the D gene is possibly TRBD1 (6 bases). With 7 bases removed from V and 7 bases from J, the gap between germline ends came to 41 bases. The CDR3 sequence is 22 residues long. Per the germline V gene, CDR1 is MDHEN and CDR2 is SYDVKM. CDR3 coding DNA: TGTGCCAGCATCCCCCTCTCAGGGGTGAGGTGGGTCGGAGTGAATACGAGGAACATTCAGTACTTC. This translates into CASIPLSGVRWVGVNTRNIQYF. The variable domain in full, with the rest retrieved from reference TRBV28 and TRBJ2-4, is DVKVTQSSRYLVKRTGEKVFLECVQDMDHENMFWYRQDPGLGLRLIYFSYDVKMKEKGDIPEGYSVSREKKERFSLILESASTNQTSMYLCASIPLSGVRWVGVNTRNIQYFGAGTRLSVL.

This clone appeared a few times. The J gene is TRBJ2-7, the V gene TRBV5-6; possibly TRBD1 for D (5 bases). V dropped 0 bases and J dropped 1 base, with 5 bases sitting between them. This CDR3 has 13 residues. CDR1 is SGHDT and CDR2 is YYEEEE in the germline V gene. The CDR3 loop reads CASSLAGSYEQYF. The CDR3 DNA is TGTGCCAGCAGCTTGGCAGGGTCCTACGAGCAGTACTTC.

The chain uses TRBV5-1 and TRBJ2-7; 7 nucleotides match TRBD2. V lost 7 bases, J lost 4 bases, and 11 bases stayed unmatched. CDR1 SGHRS and CDR2 YFSETQ come from the germline V gene. The CDR3 totals 14 residues. The chain's CDR3 is CASQRLAGEYEQYF. CDR3 nucleotides: TGCGCCAGCCAGAGACTAGCTGGGGAATACGAGCAGTACTTC.

A remark on this clone: The sample has other DNA sequences that encode this CDR3 too. The gene calls are TRBV2 and TRBJ1-2; possibly TRBD1 for D (6 bases). V was pared by 6 bases and J by 8 bases, with 7 bases between. Germline values: CDR1 SNHLY, CDR2 FYNNEI. The CDR3 is 10 residues long. CDR3 sequence (DNA): TGTGCCAGCAGCACAGGGGGCTACACCTTC. Translation gives CASSTGGYTF.

In nucleotides, the CDR3 is TGTGCCAGCAGCTCTCTAGCGGGAGGAACCTACGAGCAGTACTTC. It is translated as CASSSLAGGTYEQYF. The genes are TRBV13 and TRBJ2-7; 11 bases align to TRBD2. The V gene end was trimmed by 4 bases and the J gene end by 2 bases; junction bases not matched to a gene: 4. The germline CDR1 and CDR2 sequences are PRHDT and FYEKMQ (reference sequence). The CDR3 has 15 amino acids.

V and J are TRBV30 and TRBJ1-4; D is undetermined. Germline CDR1 reads GTSNPN; CDR2 reads SVGIG (reference sequence). V was shortened by 3 bases and J by 3 bases, with 8 bases between the two germline ends. This CDR3 spans 13 amino acids. CDR3 protein: CAWRGLSNEKLFF. Written as DNA, the CDR3 is TGTGCCTGGAGGGGCCTCTCTAATGAAAAACTGTTTTTT.

In the case of this clone: The sample has other DNA sequences that encode this CDR3 too. The chain uses TRBV7-2 and TRBJ1-6; 7 bases are shared with TRBD1. The V segment lost 3 bases and the J segment 6 bases; nucleotides outside the gene matches: 2. The CDR3 consists of 14 residues. Germline CDR1 and CDR2: SGHTA and FQGNSA. CDR3 sequence: CASSLGQTNSPLHF. The CDR3 nucleotides read TGTGCCAGCAGCTTGGGACAGACTAATTCACCCCTCCACTTT.

The chain combines TRBV10-3 with TRBJ2-7; D is possibly TRBD1 (6 bases). This CDR3 has 16 amino acids. With 0 bases removed from V and 2 bases from J, the gap between germline ends came to 14 bases. Looked up from germline, CDR1 is ENHRY and CDR2 is SYGVKD. In DNA form, the CDR3 reads TGTGCCATCAGTGAGTCAAAGGGGACAAGGGCCTACGAGCAGTACTTC. This encodes CAISESKGTRAYEQYF.